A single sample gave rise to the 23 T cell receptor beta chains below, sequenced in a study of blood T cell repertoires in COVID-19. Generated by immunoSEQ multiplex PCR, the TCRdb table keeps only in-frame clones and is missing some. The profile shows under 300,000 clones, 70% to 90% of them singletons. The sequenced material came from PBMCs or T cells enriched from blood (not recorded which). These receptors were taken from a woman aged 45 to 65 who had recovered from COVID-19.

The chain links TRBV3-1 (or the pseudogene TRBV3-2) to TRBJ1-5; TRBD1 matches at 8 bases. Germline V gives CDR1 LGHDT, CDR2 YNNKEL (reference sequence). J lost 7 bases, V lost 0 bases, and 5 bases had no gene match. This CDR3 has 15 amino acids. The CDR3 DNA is TGTGCCAGCAGCCAAGATCACAGGGGGGGGCAGCCCCAGCATTTT. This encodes CASSQDHRGGQPQHF.

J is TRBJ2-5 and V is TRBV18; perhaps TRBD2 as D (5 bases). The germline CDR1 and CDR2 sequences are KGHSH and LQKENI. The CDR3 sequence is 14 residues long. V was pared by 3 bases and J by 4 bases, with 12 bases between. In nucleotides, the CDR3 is TGTGCCAGCTCACCCCGAGGGAACGGAGAGACCCAGTACTTC. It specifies CASSPRGNGETQYF.

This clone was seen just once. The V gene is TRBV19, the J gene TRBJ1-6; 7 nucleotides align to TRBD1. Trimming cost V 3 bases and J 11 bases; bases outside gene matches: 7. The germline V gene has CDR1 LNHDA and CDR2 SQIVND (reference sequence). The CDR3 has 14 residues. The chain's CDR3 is CASSISQGQTPLHF. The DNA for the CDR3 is TGTGCCAGTAGTATTTCACAGGGGCAAACACCCCTCCACTTT.

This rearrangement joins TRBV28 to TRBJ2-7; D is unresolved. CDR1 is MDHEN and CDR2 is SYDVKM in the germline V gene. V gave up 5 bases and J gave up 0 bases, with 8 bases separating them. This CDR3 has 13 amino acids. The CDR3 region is CASSPSSSYEQYF. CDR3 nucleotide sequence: TGTGCCAGCAGTCCGTCGAGCTCCTACGAGCAGTACTTC.

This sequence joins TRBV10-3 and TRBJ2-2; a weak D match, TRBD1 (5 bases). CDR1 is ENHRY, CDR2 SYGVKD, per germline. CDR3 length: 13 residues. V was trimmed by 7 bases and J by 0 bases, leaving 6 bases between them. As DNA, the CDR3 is TGTGCCATCACAGGGACGAACACCGGGGAGCTGTTTTTT. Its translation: CAITGTNTGELFF.

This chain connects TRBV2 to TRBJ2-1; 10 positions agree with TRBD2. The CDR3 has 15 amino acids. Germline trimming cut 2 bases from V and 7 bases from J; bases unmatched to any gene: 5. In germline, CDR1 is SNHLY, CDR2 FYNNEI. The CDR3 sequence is CASSELGLALNEQFF. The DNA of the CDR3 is TGTGCCAGCAGTGAACTGGGACTAGCGCTGAATGAGCAGTTCTTC.

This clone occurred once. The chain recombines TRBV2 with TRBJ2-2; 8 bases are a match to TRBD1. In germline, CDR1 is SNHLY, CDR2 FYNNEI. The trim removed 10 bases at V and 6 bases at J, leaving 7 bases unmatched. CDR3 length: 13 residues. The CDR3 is CANRQGTAGELFF. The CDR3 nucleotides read TGTGCCAACCGACAGGGGACCGCCGGGGAGCTGTTTTTT.

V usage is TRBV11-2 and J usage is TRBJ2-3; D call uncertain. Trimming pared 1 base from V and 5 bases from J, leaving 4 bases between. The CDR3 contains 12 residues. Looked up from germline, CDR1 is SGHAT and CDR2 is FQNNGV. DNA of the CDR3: TGTGCCAGCAGCTTAGGGAGAGATACGCAGTATTTT. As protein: CASSLGRDTQYF.

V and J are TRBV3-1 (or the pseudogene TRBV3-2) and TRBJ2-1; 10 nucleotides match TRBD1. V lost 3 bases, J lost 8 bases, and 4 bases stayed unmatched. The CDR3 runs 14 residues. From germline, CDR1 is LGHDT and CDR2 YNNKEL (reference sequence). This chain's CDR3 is CASSQGQGYDEQFF. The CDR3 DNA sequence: TGTGCCAGCAGCCAGGGACAGGGGTACGATGAGCAGTTCTTC.

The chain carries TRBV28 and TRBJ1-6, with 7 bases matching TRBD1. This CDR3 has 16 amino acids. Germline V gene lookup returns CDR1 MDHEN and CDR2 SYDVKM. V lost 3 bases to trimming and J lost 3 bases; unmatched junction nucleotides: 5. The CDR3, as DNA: TGTGCCAGCAGTTTCCGCGGACAGGTCTATAATTCACCCCTCCACTTT. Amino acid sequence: CASSFRGQVYNSPLHF.

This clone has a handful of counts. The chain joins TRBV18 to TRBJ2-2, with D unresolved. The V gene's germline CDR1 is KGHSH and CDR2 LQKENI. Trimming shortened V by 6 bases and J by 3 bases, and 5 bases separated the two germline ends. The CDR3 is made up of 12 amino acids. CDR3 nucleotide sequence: TGTGCCAGCTCCCCCGACACCGGGGAGCTGTTTTTT. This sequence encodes CASSPDTGELFF.

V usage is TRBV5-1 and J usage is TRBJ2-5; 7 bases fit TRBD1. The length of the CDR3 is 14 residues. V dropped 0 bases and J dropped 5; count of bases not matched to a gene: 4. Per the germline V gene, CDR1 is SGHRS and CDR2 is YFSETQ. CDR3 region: CASSLEQGVETQYF. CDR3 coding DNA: TGCGCCAGCAGCTTGGAGCAGGGGGTCGAGACCCAGTACTTC.

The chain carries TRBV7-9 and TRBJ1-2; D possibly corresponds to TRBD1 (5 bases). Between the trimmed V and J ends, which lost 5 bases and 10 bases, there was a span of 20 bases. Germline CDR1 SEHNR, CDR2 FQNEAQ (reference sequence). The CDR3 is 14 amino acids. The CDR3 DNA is TGTGCCAGCAGCGGGCACCGCGGGGCCCGGACCTACACCTTC. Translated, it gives CASSGHRGARTYTF.

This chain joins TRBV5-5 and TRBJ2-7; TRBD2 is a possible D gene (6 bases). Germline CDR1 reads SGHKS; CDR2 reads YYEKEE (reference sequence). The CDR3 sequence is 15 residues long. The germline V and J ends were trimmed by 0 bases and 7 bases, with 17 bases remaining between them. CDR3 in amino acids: CASSLAGLQLGEQYF. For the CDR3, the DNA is TGTGCCAGCAGCTTGGCGGGACTGCAATTGGGTGAGCAGTACTTC.

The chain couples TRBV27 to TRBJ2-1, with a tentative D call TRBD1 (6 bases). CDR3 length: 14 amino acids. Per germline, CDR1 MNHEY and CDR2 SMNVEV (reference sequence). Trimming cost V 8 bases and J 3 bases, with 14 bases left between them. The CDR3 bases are TGTGCCAGCGGAAGTAGGGGGAACTACAATGAGCAGTTCTTC. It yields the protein CASGSRGNYNEQFF.

For the CDR3, the DNA is TGTGCCAGCAGCGTAGTCGGGGCTGGAAACACCATATATTTT. This codes for CASSVVGAGNTIYF. The chain has TRBV9 and TRBJ1-3, with D unresolved. The CDR3 runs to 14 residues. V shed 0 bases and J shed 2 bases, with 6 bases lying between them. In germline, CDR1 is SGDLS, CDR2 YYNGEE.

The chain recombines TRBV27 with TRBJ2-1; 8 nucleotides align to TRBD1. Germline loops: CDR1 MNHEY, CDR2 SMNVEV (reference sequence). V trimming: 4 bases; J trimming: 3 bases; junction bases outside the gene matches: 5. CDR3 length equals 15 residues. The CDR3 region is CASSSRTGNYNEQFF. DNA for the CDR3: TGTGCCAGCAGTTCGAGGACAGGGAACTACAATGAGCAGTTCTTC.

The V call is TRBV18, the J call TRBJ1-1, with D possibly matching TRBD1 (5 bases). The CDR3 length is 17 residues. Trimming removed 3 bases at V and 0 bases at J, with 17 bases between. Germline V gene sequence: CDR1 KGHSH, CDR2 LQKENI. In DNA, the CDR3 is TGTGCCAGCTCACCCTCTGGGGCCGCCCTAATGAACACTGAAGCTTTCTTT. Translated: CASSPSGAALMNTEAFF.

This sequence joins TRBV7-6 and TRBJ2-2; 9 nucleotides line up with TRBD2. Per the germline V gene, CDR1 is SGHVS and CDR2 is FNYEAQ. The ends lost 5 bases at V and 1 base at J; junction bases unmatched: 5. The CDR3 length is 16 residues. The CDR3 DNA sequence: TGTGCCAGCAGCCACCAGCGGGAGGTGAACACCGGGGAGCTGTTTTTT. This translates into CASSHQREVNTGELFF.

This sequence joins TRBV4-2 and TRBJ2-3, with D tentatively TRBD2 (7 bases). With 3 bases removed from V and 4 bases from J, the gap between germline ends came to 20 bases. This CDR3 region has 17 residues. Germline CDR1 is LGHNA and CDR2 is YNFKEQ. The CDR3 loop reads CASSHPFGGGGPDTQYF. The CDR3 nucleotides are TGTGCCAGCAGCCACCCATTCGGAGGCGGGGGCCCAGATACGCAGTATTTT.

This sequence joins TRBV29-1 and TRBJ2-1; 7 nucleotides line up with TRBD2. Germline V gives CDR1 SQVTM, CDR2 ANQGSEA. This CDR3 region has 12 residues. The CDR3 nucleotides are TGCAGTGTCCGGGACTACTTGAGGGGGCAGTTCTTC. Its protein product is CSVRDYLRGQFF.

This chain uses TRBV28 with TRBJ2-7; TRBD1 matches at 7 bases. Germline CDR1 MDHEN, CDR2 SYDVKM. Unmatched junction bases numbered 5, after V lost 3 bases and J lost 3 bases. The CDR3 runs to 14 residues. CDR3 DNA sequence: TGTGCCAGCAGTTTCGGGACAGAGATCTACGAGCAGTACTTC. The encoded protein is CASSFGTEIYEQYF.

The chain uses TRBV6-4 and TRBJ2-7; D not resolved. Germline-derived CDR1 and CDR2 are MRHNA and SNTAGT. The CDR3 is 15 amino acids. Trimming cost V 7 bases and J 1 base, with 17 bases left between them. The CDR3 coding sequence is TGTGCCAGCATAATCCAGGATTTACCTTCCTACGAGCAGTACTTC. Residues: CASIIQDLPSYEQYF.